The clone carrying this TCR beta chain was seen only a few times. The antigen remains undetermined. This sample was included in a study of naive and memory T cell subsets. Study outcomes and limitations: TCR transcript changes with activation or differentiation may affect this RNA method.

Four PCR rounds used nested alpha and beta constant region primers plus the SP2 primer. For blood and skin samples, reverse transcription used TCR alpha and beta constant primers. In TCRdb, the 5' RACE reads were re-called with MiXCR into one record per CDR3 protein. The repertoire holds 55,000 to 65,000 distinct CDR3 sequences, 8% seen once, with 15% to 20% in the top ten. The V gene's germline CDR1 is SGHRS and CDR2 YFSETQ. Trimming took off 0 bases at V and 6 bases at J, with 16 bases between the two ends. The CDR3 runs 15 residues. The library had UMIs added by 3' ligation of an oligonucleotide to TCR cDNA. Input was about 1 to 1,100 ng of DNase-treated total RNA without cell sorting.

The TCR sequence derives from a female donor in good health. The chain is built from TRBV5-1 and TRBJ2-7; D is ambiguous. For the CDR3, the DNA is TGCGCCAGCAGCTTGGAACCCCAGTCCACGAGCGAGCAGTACTTC. Residues: CASSLEPQSTSEQYF.